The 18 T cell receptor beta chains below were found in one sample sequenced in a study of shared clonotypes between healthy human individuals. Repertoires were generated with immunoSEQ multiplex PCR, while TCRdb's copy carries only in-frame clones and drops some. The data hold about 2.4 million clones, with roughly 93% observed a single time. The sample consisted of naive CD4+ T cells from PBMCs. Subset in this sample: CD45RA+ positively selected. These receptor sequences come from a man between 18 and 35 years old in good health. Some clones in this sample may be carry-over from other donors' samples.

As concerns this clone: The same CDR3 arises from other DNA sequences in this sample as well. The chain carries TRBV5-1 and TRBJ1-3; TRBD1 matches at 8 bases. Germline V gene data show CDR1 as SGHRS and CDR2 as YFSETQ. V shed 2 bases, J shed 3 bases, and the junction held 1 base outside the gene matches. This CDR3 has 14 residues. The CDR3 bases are TGCGCCAGCAGCTTAGGACAGGGTGGAAACACCATATATTTT. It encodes CASSLGQGGNTIYF.

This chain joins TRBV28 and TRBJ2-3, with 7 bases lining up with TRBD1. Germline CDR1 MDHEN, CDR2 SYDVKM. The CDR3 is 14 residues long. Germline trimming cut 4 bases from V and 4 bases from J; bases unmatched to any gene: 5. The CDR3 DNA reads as TGTGCCAGCAGTTCTCCCCAGGGGGCAGATACGCAGTATTTT. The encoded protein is CASSSPQGADTQYF.

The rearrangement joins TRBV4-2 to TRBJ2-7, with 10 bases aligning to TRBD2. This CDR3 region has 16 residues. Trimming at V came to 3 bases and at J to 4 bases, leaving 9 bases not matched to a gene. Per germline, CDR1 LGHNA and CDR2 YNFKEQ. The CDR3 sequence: CASSQGPSGSLYEQYF. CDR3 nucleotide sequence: TGTGCCAGCAGCCAGGGGCCTAGCGGGAGTCTATACGAGCAGTACTTC.

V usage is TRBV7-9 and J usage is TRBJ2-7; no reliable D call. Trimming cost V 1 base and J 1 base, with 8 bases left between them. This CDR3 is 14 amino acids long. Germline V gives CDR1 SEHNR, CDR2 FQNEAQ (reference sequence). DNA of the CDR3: TGTGCCAGCAGCTTAGGTACCCAATCCTACGAGCAGTACTTC. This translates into CASSLGTQSYEQYF. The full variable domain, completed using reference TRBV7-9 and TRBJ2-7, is DTGVSQNPRHKITKRGQNVTFRCDPISEHNRLYWYRQTLGQGPEFLTYFQNEAQLEKSRLLSDRFSAERPKGSFSTLEIQRTEQGDSAMYLCASSLGTQSYEQYFGPGTRLTVT.

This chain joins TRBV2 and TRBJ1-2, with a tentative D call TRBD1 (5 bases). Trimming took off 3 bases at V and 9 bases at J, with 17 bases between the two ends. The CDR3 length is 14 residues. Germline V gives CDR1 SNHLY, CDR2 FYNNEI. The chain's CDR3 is CASSENGALSSYTF. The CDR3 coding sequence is TGTGCCAGCAGTGAGAACGGGGCCCTTTCTAGCTACACCTTC.

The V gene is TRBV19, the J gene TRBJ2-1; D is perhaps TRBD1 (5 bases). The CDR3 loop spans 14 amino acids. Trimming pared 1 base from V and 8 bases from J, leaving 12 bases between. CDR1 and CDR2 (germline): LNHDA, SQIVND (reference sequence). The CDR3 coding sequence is TGTGCCAGTAGTATAGGGGGCGCCGTTGATGAGCAGTTCTTC. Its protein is CASSIGGAVDEQFF.

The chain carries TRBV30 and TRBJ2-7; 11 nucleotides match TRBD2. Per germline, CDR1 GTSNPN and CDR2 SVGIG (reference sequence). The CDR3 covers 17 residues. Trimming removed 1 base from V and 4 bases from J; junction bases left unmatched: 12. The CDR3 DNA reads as TGTGCCTGGAGTGACGGGGAGACTAGCGGGAATAAGTACGAGCAGTACTTC. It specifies CAWSDGETSGNKYEQYF.

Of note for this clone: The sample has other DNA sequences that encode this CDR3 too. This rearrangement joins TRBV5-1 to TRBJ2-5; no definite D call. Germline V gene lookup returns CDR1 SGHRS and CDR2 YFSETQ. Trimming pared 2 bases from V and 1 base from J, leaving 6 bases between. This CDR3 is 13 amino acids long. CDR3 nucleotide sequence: TGCGCCAGCAGCTTCAGAGGCCAAGAGACCCAGTACTTC. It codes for CASSFRGQETQYF.

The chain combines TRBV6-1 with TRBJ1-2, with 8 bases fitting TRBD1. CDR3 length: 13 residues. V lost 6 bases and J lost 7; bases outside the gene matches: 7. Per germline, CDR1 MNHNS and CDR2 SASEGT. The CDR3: CASSTGGVGGYTF. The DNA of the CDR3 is TGTGCCAGCAGCACAGGGGGAGTGGGTGGCTACACCTTC.

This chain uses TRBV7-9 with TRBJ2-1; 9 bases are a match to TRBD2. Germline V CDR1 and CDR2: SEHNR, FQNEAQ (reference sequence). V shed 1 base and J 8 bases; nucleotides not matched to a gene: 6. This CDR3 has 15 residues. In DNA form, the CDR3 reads TGTGCCAGCAGCTTAGGACTAGCGGAGGGGGATGAGCAGTTCTTC. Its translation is CASSLGLAEGDEQFF. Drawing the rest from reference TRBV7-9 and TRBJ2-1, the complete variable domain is DTGVSQNPRHKITKRGQNVTFRCDPISEHNRLYWYRQTLGQGPEFLTYFQNEAQLEKSRLLSDRFSAERPKGSFSTLEIQRTEQGDSAMYLCASSLGLAEGDEQFFGPGTRLTVL.

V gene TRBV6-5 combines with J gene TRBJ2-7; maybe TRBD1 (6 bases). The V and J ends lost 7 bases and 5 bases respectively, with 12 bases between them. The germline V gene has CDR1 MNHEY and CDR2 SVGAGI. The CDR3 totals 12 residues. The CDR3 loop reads CASNRAGDEQYF. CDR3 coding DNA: TGTGCCAGCAATAGGGCAGGGGACGAGCAGTACTTC.

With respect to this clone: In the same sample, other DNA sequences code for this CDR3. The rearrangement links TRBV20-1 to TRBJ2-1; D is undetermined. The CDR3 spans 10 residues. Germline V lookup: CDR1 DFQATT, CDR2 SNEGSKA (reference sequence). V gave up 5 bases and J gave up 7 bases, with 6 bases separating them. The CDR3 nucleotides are TGCAGTGCTGGGCGTAATGAGCAGTTCTTC. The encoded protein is CSAGRNEQFF.

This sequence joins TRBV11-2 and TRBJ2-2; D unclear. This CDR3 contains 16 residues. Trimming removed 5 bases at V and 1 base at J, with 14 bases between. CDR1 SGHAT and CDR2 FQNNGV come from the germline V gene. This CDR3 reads CASSSPQARNTGELFF. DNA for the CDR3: TGTGCCAGCAGCAGCCCGCAGGCCAGGAACACCGGGGAGCTGTTTTTT.

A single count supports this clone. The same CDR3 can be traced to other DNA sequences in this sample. The CDR3 DNA is TGCAGCGCCACACAAGTTCAAGAGACCCAGTACTTC. Protein sequence: CSATQVQETQYF. The chain employs TRBV29-1 and TRBJ2-5; D gene ambiguous. CDR1 and CDR2 from the germline V gene are SQVTM and ANQGSEA. V shed 7 bases and J shed 2 bases, with 11 bases lying between them. The CDR3 length is 12 residues. Combining the CDR3 with reference TRBV29-1 and TRBJ2-5 gives the whole variable domain SAVISQKPSRDICQRGTSLTIQCQVDSQVTMMFWYRQQPGQSLTLIATANQGSEATYESGFVIDKFPISRPNLTFSTLTVSNMSPEDSSIYLCSATQVQETQYFGPGTRLLVL.

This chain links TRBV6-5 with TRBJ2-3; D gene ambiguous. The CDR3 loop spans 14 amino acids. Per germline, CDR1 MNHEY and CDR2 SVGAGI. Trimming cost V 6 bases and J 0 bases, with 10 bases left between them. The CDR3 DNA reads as TGTGCCAGCAGCCTACTCCTCAGCACAGATACGCAGTATTTT. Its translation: CASSLLLSTDTQYF.

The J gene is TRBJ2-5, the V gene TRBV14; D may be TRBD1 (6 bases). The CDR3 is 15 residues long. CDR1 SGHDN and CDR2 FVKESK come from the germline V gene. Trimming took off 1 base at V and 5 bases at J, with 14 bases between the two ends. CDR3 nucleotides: TGTGCCAGCAGCCAAGTCCGTGGGCAGGGGGAGACCCAGTACTTC. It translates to CASSQVRGQGETQYF.

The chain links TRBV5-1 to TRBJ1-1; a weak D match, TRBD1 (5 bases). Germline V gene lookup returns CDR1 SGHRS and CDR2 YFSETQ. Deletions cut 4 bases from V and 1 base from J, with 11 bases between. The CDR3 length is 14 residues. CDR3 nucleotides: TGCGCCAGCAGCCGGGGACCTTCGAACACTGAAGCTTTCTTT. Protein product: CASSRGPSNTEAFF.

The CDR3, as DNA: TGCGCCAGCAGCTGGGGCGGGACAGGCCACTACGAGCAGTACTTC. Translation gives CASSWGGTGHYEQYF. V gene TRBV5-1 combines with J gene TRBJ2-7; 8 bases are a match to TRBD1. CDR3 length: 15 residues. J gave up 3 bases and V 3 bases, and 8 bases lay outside the gene matches. Germline values: CDR1 SGHRS, CDR2 YFSETQ.